Shown below are 22 T cell receptor beta chains from a single sample sequenced in a study of regulatory T cells in long-lasting Graves disease. To make TCR beta libraries, researchers used iRepertoire HTBI primers and Arm-PCR of CDR3 regions. TCRdb itself ran the multiplex PCR reads through MiXCR, one entry per CDR3 protein. The data show roughly 400,000 distinct CDR3 sequences, with roughly 20% seen just once and about 20% held by the top ten. Time point given: persistent/refractory GD, antithyroid drugs over 5 years with positive TRAb. The TCR library was made from RNA extracted from PBMCs. The specimen comprised peripheral blood mononuclear cells (PBMCs), sampled when the disease was refractory, from a patient treated with antithyroid drugs. Every receptor here comes from a female donor with Graves disease.

This clonotype was detected only a few times. V and J are TRBV6-1 and TRBJ2-5; D is unclear. This CDR3 spans 14 amino acids. Germline V gene lookup returns CDR1 MNHNS and CDR2 SASEGT. Trimming shortened V by 5 bases and J by 5 bases, and 15 bases separated the two germline ends. CDR3 residues: CASSHDLIGETQYF. The CDR3 DNA is TGTGCCAGCAGTCATGATCTTATCGGGGAGACCCAGTACTTC.

The chain employs TRBV7-3 and TRBJ2-6; D remains unclear. CDR3 length: 16 amino acids. Germline V CDR1 and CDR2: SGHTA, FQGTGA. Deletions cut 4 bases from V and 0 bases from J, with 10 bases between. The CDR3 bases are TGTGCCAGCAGCTCTCAGGCCCTCTCTGGGGCCAACGTCCTGACTTTC. Translation gives CASSSQALSGANVLTF.

This clonotype was seen more than once but under ten times. This sequence joins TRBV28 and TRBJ2-7; D remains unclear. This CDR3 region has 13 residues. The germline V gene encodes CDR1 MDHEN and CDR2 SYDVKM. Deletions cut 7 bases from V and 0 bases from J, with 10 bases between. The CDR3 nucleotides read TGTGCCAGCACCGCTCTCAACTCCTACGAGCAGTACTTC. Its translation is CASTALNSYEQYF.

The chain is built from TRBV6-1 and TRBJ2-7; TRBD2 agrees at 9 bases. Germline CDR1 MNHNS, CDR2 SASEGT. The J segment lost 1 base and the V segment lost 6 bases, leaving 16 bases of the junction unmatched. The CDR3 length is 18 residues. In nucleotides, the CDR3 is TGTGCCAGCAGACCCCCTCGCGCTAGCGGGACTCAATCCTACGAGCAGTACTTC. Amino acid sequence: CASRPPRASGTQSYEQYF.

This clonotype was picked up many times. J is TRBJ1-4 and V is TRBV7-2; 9 bases align to TRBD1. The germline gives CDR1 SGHTA, CDR2 FQGNSA. V shed 5 bases, J shed 7 bases, and the junction held 5 bases outside the gene matches. The CDR3 is made up of 14 amino acids. Written as DNA, the CDR3 is TGTGCCAGCAGCATTGGGACAGGGAGTGAAAAACTGTTTTTT. It yields the protein CASSIGTGSEKLFF.

The chain recombines TRBV4-1 with TRBJ1-1; no clear D. This CDR3 is 16 amino acids long. Germline V gives CDR1 MGHRA, CDR2 YSYEKL. Trimming took 4 bases from V and 1 from J, leaving 16 bases between them. CDR3 in DNA: TGCGCCAGCAGCCCAAGGGTTGAATGGAGGAACACTGAAGCTTTCTTT. Its protein is CASSPRVEWRNTEAFF.

There are many counts of this clonotype. The chain couples TRBV12-3 or TRBV12-4 to TRBJ2-4, with 7 bases aligning to TRBD1. With V trimmed by 3 bases and J by 4 bases, 6 bases remained unmatched. The CDR3 runs to 15 residues. CDR3 coding DNA: TGTGCCAGCAGTTTTGGGACAGCTCCTAAAAACATTCAGTACTTC. Its protein product is CASSFGTAPKNIQYF.

The sample holds a few counts of this clonotype. The V gene is TRBV20-1, the J gene TRBJ2-2; D remains unclear. CDR3 length: 14 amino acids. With 4 bases removed from V and 0 bases from J, the gap between germline ends came to 9 bases. In germline, CDR1 is DFQATT, CDR2 SNEGSKA (reference sequence). The CDR3 DNA reads TGCAGTGCTAAGAAAGCTGCGAACACCGGGGAGCTGTTTTTT. Translation gives CSAKKAANTGELFF.

This chain joins TRBV20-1 and TRBJ2-4; D is unresolved. In germline, CDR1 is DFQATT, CDR2 SNEGSKA (reference sequence). With 0 bases removed from V and 8 bases from J, the gap between germline ends came to 17 bases. The CDR3 runs to 15 residues. CDR3 amino acids: CSARDPRVPGYIQYF. As DNA, the CDR3 is TGCAGTGCTAGAGATCCTAGGGTCCCCGGGTACATTCAGTACTTC.

A remark on this clonotype: This clone may be a read error of a much larger clone one base away. V usage is TRBV6-9 and J usage is TRBJ2-5; 10 bases align to TRBD1. Germline V lookup: CDR1 MNHGY, CDR2 SVAAGI. The CDR3 runs to 13 residues. As DNA, the CDR3 is TGTGCCAGCAGTTTGGGACAGGGGCAGACCCAGAACTTC. This gives the protein CASSLGQGQTQNF.

The CDR3 DNA reads as TGCGCCAGCAGTGAGCCGGGGGGACTAGCGGGAGCCTACTTGTGGGAGCAGTACTTC. This sequence encodes CASSEPGGLAGAYLWEQYF. This chain joins TRBV10-2 and TRBJ2-7; 14 nucleotides align to TRBD2. CDR1 and CDR2 (germline): WSHSY, SAAADI. Unmatched junction bases numbered 16, after V lost 2 bases and J lost 7 bases. The CDR3 has 19 residues.

The J gene is TRBJ2-1, the V gene TRBV3-1, with D perhaps TRBD1 (5 bases). The CDR3 is made up of 13 amino acids. Germline lookup yields CDR1 LGHDT and CDR2 YNNKEL (reference sequence). V dropped 0 bases and J dropped 9 bases, with 9 bases sitting between them. The DNA of the CDR3 is TGTGCCAGCAGCCAAGATCCCAGGGCTGAGCAGTTCTTC. This sequence encodes CASSQDPRAEQFF.

V gene TRBV5-4 combines with J gene TRBJ2-7; 16 nucleotides align to TRBD2. Germline V gene sequence: CDR1 SGHNT, CDR2 YYREEE (reference sequence). The CDR3 has 17 amino acids. The J segment lost 0 bases and the V segment lost 4 bases, leaving 4 bases of the junction unmatched. CDR3: CASSPGLAGGDSYEQYF. Written as DNA, the CDR3 is TGTGCCAGCAGCCCGGGACTAGCGGGGGGGGACTCCTACGAGCAGTACTTC.

The V gene is TRBV28, the J gene TRBJ1-5; TRBD1 matches 8 bases. Per germline, CDR1 MDHEN and CDR2 SYDVKM. This CDR3 has 15 residues. J gave up 2 bases and V 8 bases, and 8 bases lay outside the gene matches. CDR3 amino acids: CASCSPGQGNQPQHF. In nucleotides, the CDR3 is TGTGCCAGCTGTTCCCCGGGACAGGGCAATCAGCCCCAGCATTTT.

This clonotype was detected many times. The rearrangement uses TRBV7-8 and TRBJ2-7; D gene unclear. Per the germline V gene, CDR1 is SGHVS and CDR2 is FQNEAQ. CDR3 length equals 14 residues. V gave up 5 bases and J gave up 1 base, with 12 bases separating them. This CDR3 is CASSRSDGSYEQYF. For the CDR3, the DNA is TGTGCCAGCAGCCGATCGGACGGATCCTACGAGCAGTACTTC.

This clonotype has more than one count but fewer than ten. The rearrangement links TRBV19 to TRBJ2-2; D unresolved. Trimming cost V 3 bases and J 0 bases, with 8 bases left between them. Germline loops: CDR1 LNHDA, CDR2 SQIVND (reference sequence). The CDR3 is made up of 15 amino acids. This chain's CDR3 is CASSISGANTGELFF. The CDR3 DNA follows: TGTGCCAGTAGTATCAGTGGGGCGAACACCGGGGAGCTGTTTTTT.

The gene calls are TRBV20-1 and TRBJ1-1; maybe TRBD1 (5 bases). This CDR3 has 13 residues. Per germline, CDR1 DFQATT and CDR2 SNEGSKA (reference sequence). In DNA, the CDR3 is TGCAATACCCGGCGGGGGGGTGATACTGAAGCTTTCTTT. It codes for CNTRRGGDTEAFF.

The gene calls are TRBV6-1 and TRBJ2-1, with D possibly called TRBD1 or TRBD2 (5 bases each). The CDR3 is 14 residues long. Deletions cut 7 bases from V and 9 bases from J, with 19 bases between. Looked up from germline, CDR1 is MNHNS and CDR2 is SASEGT. CDR3 loop: CASTRDLLQGEQFF. The CDR3 DNA reads as TGTGCCAGCACCCGGGACCTCCTGCAGGGTGAGCAGTTCTTC.

J is TRBJ2-5 and V is TRBV27; tentative D call: TRBD2 (5 bases). Per germline, CDR1 MNHEY and CDR2 SMNVEV (reference sequence). V lost 2 bases, J lost 4 bases, and 11 bases lay in between. The CDR3 covers 14 residues. CDR3 DNA: TGTGCCAGCAGTTTAAACCGGAGGCGAGAGACCCAGTACTTC. This sequence encodes CASSLNRRRETQYF.

This clonotype has at least ten counts. V and J are TRBV6-1 and TRBJ1-2; D gene uncertain. V was clipped by 7 bases and J by 4 bases, with 16 bases between them. There are 14 residues in the CDR3. From germline, CDR1 is MNHNS and CDR2 SASEGT. Here the CDR3 DNA reads TGTGCCAGCATGGTCGGGAGTTTGGTCTATGGCTACACCTTC. Protein: CASMVGSLVYGYTF.

This clonotype was picked up many times. The chain employs TRBV29-1 and TRBJ2-5; the D gene could be TRBD1 or TRBD2 (5 bases each). Trimming pared 6 bases from V and 9 bases from J, leaving 20 bases between. CDR3 length: 13 residues. Germline assignment: CDR1 SQVTM and CDR2 ANQGSEA. CDR3 loop: CSVPGRVELAQYF. Here the CDR3 DNA reads TGCAGCGTCCCAGGGAGAGTAGAATTGGCCCAGTACTTC.

Ten or more counts support this clonotype. The chain links TRBV7-2 to TRBJ1-5, with D uncertain. The CDR3 has 13 residues. Germline CDR1 and CDR2: SGHTA and FQGNSA. The germline V and J ends were trimmed by 3 bases and 7 bases, with 10 bases remaining between them. The DNA for the CDR3 is TGTGCCAGCAGCTTGAGCAGGCGACAGCCCCAGCATTTT. Its translation is CASSLSRRQPQHF.